These T cell receptor beta chains were read from a single sample in a study of cytomegalovirus exposure and HLA in healthy donors. Assay used: immunoSEQ multiplex PCR; TCRdb lists only in-frame clones, some missing. The table includes more than 90,000 clones, roughly four fifths detected once. The sample was PBMCs. The source is a man in his thirties or forties in good health and CMV-seropositive. The CDR3 runs from the conserved cysteine through the conserved F or W. A D gene is named only where the DNA matches it firmly. Expanded clones are given a class, and other clones once, few, many or no size at all.

TRBV1,.,TRBJ2-1,.,CTSSRGGRDEQFF,TGCACCAGCAGCCGAGGGGGCAGGGATGAGCAGTTCTTC
TRBV11-2,once,TRBJ1-1,TRBD1,CASSLSLPGQGANTEAFF,TGTGCCAGCAGCTTAAGTCTTCCAGGACAGGGGGCGAACACTGAAGCTTTCTTT
TRBV5-1,few,TRBJ2-3,.,CASSLLAGTDTQYF,TGCGCCAGCAGCTTGCTAGCTGGCACAGATACGCAGTATTTT
TRBV4-1,.,TRBJ1-1,.,CASSQERLEDTEAFF,TGCGCCAGCAGCCAAGAACGTTTGGAGGACACTGAAGCTTTCTTT
TRBV6-6,few,TRBJ1-1,TRBD1,CASSYRNRGTEAFF,TGTGCCAGCAGTTACCGGAACAGGGGCACTGAAGCTTTCTTT
TRBV21-1,.,TRBJ2-3,.,CASSGGASGRVRVDTQYF,TGTGCCAGCAGCGGGGGGGCTAGCGGACGGGTGAGGGTAGATACGCAGTATTTT
TRBV7-3,.,TRBJ2-2,.,CASSLAGSGGELFF,TGTGCCAGCAGCTTGGCAGGGTCAGGCGGGGAGCTATTTTTT
TRBV6-1,.,TRBJ1-2,.,CASSAETGTGFGYTF,TGTGCCAGCAGTGCAGAAACAGGGACGGGCTTCGGCTACACCTTC
TRBV30,.,TRBJ1-2,.,CAVDSYNYGYTF,TGTGCCGTGGACAGCTATAACTATGGCTACACCTTC
TRBV5-1,.,TRBJ2-2,.,CASSLSVYTGELFF,TGCGCCAGCAGCTTGTCGGTGTACACCGGGGAGCTGTTTTTT
TRBV19,.,TRBJ1-5,.,CASSIVRSNQPQHF,TGTGCCAGTAGTATTGTTAGAAGCAATCAGCCCCAGCATTTT
TRBV7-9,.,TRBJ2-1,.,CASSLGDRPINEQFF,TGTGCCAGCAGCTTAGGTGACAGGCCCATCAATGAGCAGTTCTTC
TRBV4-1,.,TRBJ2-3,TRBD1,CASSLRAGQGAIDTQYF,TGCGCCAGCAGCCTCAGGGCGGGACAGGGGGCGATTGATACGCAGTATTTT
TRBV5-1,.,TRBJ2-2,TRBD2,CASSPTRTSENTGELFF,TGCGCCAGCAGCCCGACCCGGACTAGCGAGAACACCGGGGAGCTGTTTTTT
TRBV10-3,.,TRBJ1-1,TRBD1,CAITDRMNTEAFF,TGTGCCATCACGGACAGGATGAACACTGAAGCTTTCTTT
TRBV27,once,TRBJ1-2,.,CASRVSRGRANYGYTF,TGTGCCAGCAGGGTCTCCAGGGGAAGAGCTAACTATGGCTACACCTTC
TRBV7-6,.,TRBJ2-1,TRBD2,CASSLGGTRGSDEQFF,TGTGCCAGCAGCTTAGGAGGGACTAGAGGGTCCGATGAGCAGTTCTTC
TRBV27,.,TRBJ2-4,TRBD2,CASSLSPTSGPKNIQYF,TGTGCCAGCAGTTTATCGCCGACTAGCGGACCGAAAAACATTCAGTACTTC
TRBV15,.,TRBJ2-3,.,CATSRDGWAGGRDTQYF,TGTGCCACCAGCAGAGATGGCTGGGCCGGGGGTCGAGATACGCAGTATTTT
TRBV6-1,once,TRBJ2-5,.,CASSFRGELQETQYF,TGTGCCAGCAGTTTCAGGGGAGAACTCCAAGAGACCCAGTACTTC
TRBV6-6,.,TRBJ2-2,TRBD1,CASLKDRGVDTGELFF,TGCGCCAGCCTTAAGGACAGGGGAGTGGACACCGGGGAGCTGTTTTTT
TRBV18,.,TRBJ1-3,.,CASSPQEGLTGNTIYF,TGTGCCAGCTCACCACAGGAGGGGCTGACTGGAAACACCATATATTTT
TRBV2,.,TRBJ2-7,.,CASSTQGAVPYEQYF,TGTGCCAGCAGCACCCAAGGGGCCGTACCCTACGAGCAGTACTTC
TRBV27,.,TRBJ1-1,.,CASSLYEGSEAFF,TGTGCCAGCAGTTTATATGAGGGAAGTGAAGCTTTCTTT
TRBV7-9,.,TRBJ2-5,.,CASSPRETQYF,TGTGCCAGCAGCCCCAGAGAGACCCAGTACTTC
TRBV6-1,few,TRBJ2-4,.,CASSLRPGAENIQYF,TGTGCCAGCAGTCTCAGGCCTGGGGCGGAGAACATTCAGTACTTC
TRBV27,.,TRBJ2-5,TRBD1,CASSPRQGGTETQYF,TGTGCCAGCAGTCCTCGACAGGGGGGTACAGAGACCCAGTACTTC
TRBV10-3,.,TRBJ1-4,TRBD1,CAISEHRGASATNEKLFF,TGTGCCATCAGTGAACACAGGGGAGCCTCTGCAACTAATGAAAAACTGTTTTTT
TRBV12-5,.,TRBJ2-1,.,CASGLGTGQGARNEQFF,.
TRBV30,.,TRBJ2-1,.,CAWKGLAYNEQFF,TGTGCCTGGAAAGGACTTGCTTACAATGAGCAGTTCTTC
TRBV6-1,few,TRBJ2-5,TRBD2,CASSDYSGTSGSETQYF,TGTGCCAGCAGTGATTATTCGGGGACTAGCGGGAGTGAGACCCAGTACTTC
TRBV28,.,TRBJ2-1,.,CASTTRAAHNEQFF,TGTGCCAGCACAACCAGGGCAGCTCACAATGAGCAGTTCTTC
TRBV6-1,.,TRBJ2-7,.,CASSEFAWQGFYEQYF,TGTGCCAGCAGTGAATTCGCCTGGCAGGGGTTCTACGAGCAGTACTTC
TRBV25-1,.,TRBJ2-3,.,CASSEYDGGRDTQYF,TGTGCCAGCAGTGAATATGATGGCGGTCGTGATACGCAGTATTTT
TRBV30,.,TRBJ1-1,.,CACRTTGRREAFF,TGTGCCTGCCGAACCACAGGGAGACGAGAAGCTTTCTTT
TRBV20-1,.,TRBJ2-1,.,CSGWQNNEQFF,TGCAGTGGGTGGCAGAACAATGAGCAGTTCTTC